This TCR beta chain was obtained from a study of blood T cells in healthy people across ages. This CDR3 has 15 amino acids. Per germline, CDR1 LGHNT and CDR2 FRNRAP. Alongside a J-beta primer mix, a sample-barcoded 5' primer served in a second PCR lasting about 6 to 11 cycles. TCRdb re-derived calls from the 5' RACE reads in MiXCR, one entry per CDR3 protein. The table lists hundreds of thousands of distinct CDR3 sequences, about 25% of them singletons. These data were also filed under a second study, of T cells of mothers and their children.

Sequencing was done on a sample of blood. The chain employs TRBV12-5 and TRBJ2-5; the match to TRBD2 covers 12 bases. Gene TRBJ2-1 matches the end of the DNA better, so the J call may be wrong. The TCR originated in a boy between 5 and 17 years old in good health. The CDR3 nucleotides read TGTGCTAGTGGCCCGCTAGCGGGAGGGCCAAATGAGCAGTTCTTC. Translating it yields CASGPLAGGPNEQFF.